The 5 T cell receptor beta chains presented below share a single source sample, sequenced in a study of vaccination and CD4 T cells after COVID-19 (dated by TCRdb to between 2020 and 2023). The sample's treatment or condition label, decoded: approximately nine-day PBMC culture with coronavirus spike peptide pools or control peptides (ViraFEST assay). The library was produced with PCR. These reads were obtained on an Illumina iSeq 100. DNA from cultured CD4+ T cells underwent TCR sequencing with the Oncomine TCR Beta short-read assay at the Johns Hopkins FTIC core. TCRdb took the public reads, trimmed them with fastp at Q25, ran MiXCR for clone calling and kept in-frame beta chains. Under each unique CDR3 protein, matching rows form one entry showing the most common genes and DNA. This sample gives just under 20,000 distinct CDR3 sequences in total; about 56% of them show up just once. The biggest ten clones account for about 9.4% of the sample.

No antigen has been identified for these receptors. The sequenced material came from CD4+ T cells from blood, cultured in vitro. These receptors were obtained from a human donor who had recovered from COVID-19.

The CDR3, as DNA: TGTGCCAGCAGGTCGGGACCCTTTTACGAGCAGTACTTC. It is translated as CASRSGPFYEQYF. The gene calls are TRBV6-1 and TRBJ2-7; D may match TRBD1 or TRBD2 (5 bases each). CDR1 MNHNS and CDR2 SASEGT come from the germline V gene. The CDR3 spans 13 residues. The V end was cut by 6 bases, the J end by 4 bases, with 13 bases between.

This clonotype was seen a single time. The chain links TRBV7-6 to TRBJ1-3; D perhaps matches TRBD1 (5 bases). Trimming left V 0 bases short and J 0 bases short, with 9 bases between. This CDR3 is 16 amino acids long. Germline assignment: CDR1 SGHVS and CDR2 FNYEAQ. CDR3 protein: CASSLARVSSGNTIYF. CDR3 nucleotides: TGTGCCAGCAGCTTAGCCAGGGTGAGCTCTGGAAACACCATATATTTT. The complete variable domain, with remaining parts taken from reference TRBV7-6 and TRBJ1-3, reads GAGVSQSPRYKVTKRGQDVALRCDPISGHVSLYWYRQALGQGPEFLTYFNYEAQQDKSGLPNDRFSAERPEGSISTLTIQRTEQRDSAMYRCASSLARVSSGNTIYFGEGSWLTVV.

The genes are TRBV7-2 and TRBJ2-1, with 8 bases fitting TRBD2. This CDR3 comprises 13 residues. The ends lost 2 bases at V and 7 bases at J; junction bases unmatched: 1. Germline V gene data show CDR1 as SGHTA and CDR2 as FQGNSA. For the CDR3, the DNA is TGTGCCAGCAGCTTACAGCGGGAGAATGAGCAGTTCTTC. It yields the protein CASSLQRENEQFF.

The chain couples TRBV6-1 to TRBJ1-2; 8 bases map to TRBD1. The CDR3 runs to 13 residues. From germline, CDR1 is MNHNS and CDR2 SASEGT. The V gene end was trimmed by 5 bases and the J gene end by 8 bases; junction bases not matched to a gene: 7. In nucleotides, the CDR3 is TGTGCCAGCAGTCCCTTGACAGGGGAGGGCTACACCTTC. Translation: CASSPLTGEGYTF.

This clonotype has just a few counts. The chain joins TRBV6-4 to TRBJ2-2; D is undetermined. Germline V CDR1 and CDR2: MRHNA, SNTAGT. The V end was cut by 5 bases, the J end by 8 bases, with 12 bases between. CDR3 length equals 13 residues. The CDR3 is CASSPSVFGELFF. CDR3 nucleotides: TGTGCCAGCAGTCCCTCGGTCTTTGGGGAGCTGTTTTTT.